This T cell receptor beta chain comes out of a study of regulatory T cells in long-lasting Graves disease. Study at large: Treatment with antithyroid drugs for over 5 years, together with positive TSH receptor antibodies, meant persistent Graves' disease. Notes on the study in general: Examination was confined to peripheral blood, excluding thyroid tissue.

Time point: persistent/refractory GD, antithyroid drugs over 5 years with positive TRAb. RNA extracted from PBMCs served as the sequencing template. Construction of TCR beta libraries relied on iRepertoire HTBI primers and on Arm-PCR targeting CDR3 regions. TCRdb reprocessed the multiplex PCR reads with MiXCR, giving one entry per CDR3 protein. This sample has 400,000 to 500,000 distinct CDR3 sequences, with roughly 23% found just once. To note about this clonotype: Its specificity is unknown.

This clonotype was sampled from a female donor with Graves disease. The source was peripheral blood mononuclear cells (PBMCs), collected when the disease was refractory, from a patient treated with antithyroid drugs.

Here the CDR3 reads CASSVGTNVEQFF. The CDR3 nucleotides are TGTGCCAGCAGCGTAGGTACTAATGTGGAGCAGTTCTTC. The chain is built from TRBV9 and TRBJ2-1; unclear D gene. V dropped 0 bases and J dropped 10 bases, with 11 bases sitting between them. CDR1 SGDLS and CDR2 YYNGEE come from the germline V gene. The CDR3 is 13 amino acids.